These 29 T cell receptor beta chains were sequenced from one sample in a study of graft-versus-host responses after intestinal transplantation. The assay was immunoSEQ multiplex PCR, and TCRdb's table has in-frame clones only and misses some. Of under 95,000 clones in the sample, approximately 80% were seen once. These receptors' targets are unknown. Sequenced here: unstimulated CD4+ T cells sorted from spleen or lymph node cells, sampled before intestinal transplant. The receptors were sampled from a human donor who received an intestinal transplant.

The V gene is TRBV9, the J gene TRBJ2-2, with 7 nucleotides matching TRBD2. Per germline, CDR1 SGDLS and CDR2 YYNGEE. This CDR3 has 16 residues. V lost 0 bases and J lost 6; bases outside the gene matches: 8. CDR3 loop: CASSVGGGRTAGELFF. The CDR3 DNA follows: TGTGCCAGCAGCGTAGGAGGCGGGAGAACTGCCGGGGAGCTGTTTTTT.

For the CDR3, the DNA is TGTGCCAGCAGTGACTCTACAGCGAACACTGAAGCTTTCTTT. It specifies CASSDSTANTEAFF. The V and J genes are TRBV2 and TRBJ1-1; D gene uncertain. Germline V gene sequence: CDR1 SNHLY, CDR2 FYNNEI. The CDR3 spans 14 residues. V lost 3 bases and J lost 1, with 9 bases in between. Complete variable domain (other parts from reference TRBV2 and TRBJ1-1): EPEVTQTPSHQVTQMGQEVILRCVPISNHLYFYWYRQILGQKVEFLVSFYNNEISEKSEIFDDQFSVERPDGSNFTLKIRSTKLEDSAMYFCASSDSTANTEAFFGQGTRLTVV.

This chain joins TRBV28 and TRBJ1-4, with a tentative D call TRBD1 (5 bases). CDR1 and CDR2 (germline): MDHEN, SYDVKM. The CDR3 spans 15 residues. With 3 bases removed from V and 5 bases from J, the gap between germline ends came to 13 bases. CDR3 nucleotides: TGTGCCAGCAGTTTTTTCTCAGGGCCGAATGAAAAACTGTTTTTT. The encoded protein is CASSFFSGPNEKLFF. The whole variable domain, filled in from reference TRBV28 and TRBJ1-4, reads DVKVTQSSRYLVKRTGEKVFLECVQDMDHENMFWYRQDPGLGLRLIYFSYDVKMKEKGDIPEGYSVSREKKERFSLILESASTNQTSMYLCASSFFSGPNEKLFFGSGTQLSVL.

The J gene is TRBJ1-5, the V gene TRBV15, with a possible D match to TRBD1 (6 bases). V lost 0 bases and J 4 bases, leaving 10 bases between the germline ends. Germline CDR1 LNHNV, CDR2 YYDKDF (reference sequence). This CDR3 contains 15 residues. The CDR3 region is CATSRDFRGNQPQHF. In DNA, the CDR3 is TGTGCCACCAGCAGAGATTTCAGGGGTAATCAGCCCCAGCATTTT. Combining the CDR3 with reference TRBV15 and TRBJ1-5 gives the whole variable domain DAMVIQNPRYQVTQFGKPVTLSCSQTLNHNVMYWYQQKSSQAPKLLFHYYDKDFNNEADTPDNFQSRRPNTSFCFLDIRSPGLGDTAMYLCATSRDFRGNQPQHFGDGTRLSIL.

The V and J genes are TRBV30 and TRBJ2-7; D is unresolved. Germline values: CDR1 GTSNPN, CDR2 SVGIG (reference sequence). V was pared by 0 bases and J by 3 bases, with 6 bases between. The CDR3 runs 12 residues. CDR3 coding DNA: TGTGCCTGGAGTGTTGAGAGCTACGAGCAGTACTTC. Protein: CAWSVESYEQYF.

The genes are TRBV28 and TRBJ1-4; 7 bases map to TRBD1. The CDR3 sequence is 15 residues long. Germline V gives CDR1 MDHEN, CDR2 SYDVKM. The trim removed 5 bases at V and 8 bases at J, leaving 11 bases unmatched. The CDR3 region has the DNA TGTGCCAGCAGTACCATCAGGGGGTTGGGGGAAAAACTGTTTTTT. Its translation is CASSTIRGLGEKLFF. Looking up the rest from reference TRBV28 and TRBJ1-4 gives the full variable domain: DVKVTQSSRYLVKRTGEKVFLECVQDMDHENMFWYRQDPGLGLRLIYFSYDVKMKEKGDIPEGYSVSREKKERFSLILESASTNQTSMYLCASSTIRGLGEKLFFGSGTQLSVL.

CDR3 in DNA: TGTGCCAGTAGTAAGACAGGGGCGATCCACTACGAGCAGTACTTC. Protein sequence: CASSKTGAIHYEQYF. This chain connects TRBV19 to TRBJ2-7; 8 nucleotides align to TRBD1. Germline V gives CDR1 LNHDA, CDR2 SQIVND (reference sequence). This CDR3 region has 15 residues. Trimming at V came to 4 bases and at J to 3 bases, leaving 8 bases not matched to a gene.

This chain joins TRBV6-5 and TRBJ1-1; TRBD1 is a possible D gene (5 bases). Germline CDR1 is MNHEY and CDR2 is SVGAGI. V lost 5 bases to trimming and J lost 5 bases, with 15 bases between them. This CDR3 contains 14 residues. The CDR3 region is CASSKWGGETEAFF. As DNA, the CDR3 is TGTGCCAGCAGTAAATGGGGGGGGGAGACTGAAGCTTTCTTT.

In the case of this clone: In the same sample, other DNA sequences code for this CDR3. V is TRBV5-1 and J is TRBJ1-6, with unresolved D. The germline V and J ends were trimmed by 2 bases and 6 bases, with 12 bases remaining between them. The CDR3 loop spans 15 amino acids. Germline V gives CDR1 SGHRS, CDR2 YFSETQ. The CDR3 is CASSFQIPGNSPLHF. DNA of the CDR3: TGCGCCAGCAGCTTCCAGATCCCTGGTAATTCACCCCTCCACTTT.

The CDR3 protein is CASSPTSGIYEQYF. The CDR3 nucleotides are TGTGCCAGCTCACCGACTAGCGGGATCTACGAGCAGTACTTC. The chain has TRBV18 and TRBJ2-7, with 11 bases identical to TRBD2. The germline V gene encodes CDR1 KGHSH and CDR2 LQKENI. The CDR3 has 14 residues. V was clipped by 3 bases and J by 3 bases; unmatched bases: 1.

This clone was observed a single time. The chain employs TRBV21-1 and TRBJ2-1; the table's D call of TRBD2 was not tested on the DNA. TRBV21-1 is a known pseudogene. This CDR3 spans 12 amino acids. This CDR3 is CASSKVHYSQIF. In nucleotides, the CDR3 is TGTGCCAGCAGCAAAGTACACTATTCGCAGATCTTC.

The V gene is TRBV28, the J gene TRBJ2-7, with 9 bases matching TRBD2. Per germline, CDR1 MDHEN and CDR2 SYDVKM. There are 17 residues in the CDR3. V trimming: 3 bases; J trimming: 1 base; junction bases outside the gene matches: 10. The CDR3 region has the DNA TGTGCCAGCAGTTTTTCGTTAGGGCTAGCGGGGTCCTACGAGCAGTACTTC. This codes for CASSFSLGLAGSYEQYF.

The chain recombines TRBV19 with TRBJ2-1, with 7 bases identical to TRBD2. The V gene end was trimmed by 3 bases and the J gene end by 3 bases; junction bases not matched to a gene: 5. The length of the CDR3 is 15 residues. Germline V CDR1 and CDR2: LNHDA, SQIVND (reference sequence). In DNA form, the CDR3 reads TGTGCCAGTAGTATGGCTGGGGGGGTCTACAATGAGCAGTTCTTC. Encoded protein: CASSMAGGVYNEQFF. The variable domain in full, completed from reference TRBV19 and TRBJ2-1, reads DGGITQSPKYLFRKEGQNVTLSCEQNLNHDAMYWYRQDPGQGLRLIYYSQIVNDFQKGDIAEGYSVSREKKESFPLTVTSAQKNPTAFYLCASSMAGGVYNEQFFGPGTRLTVL.

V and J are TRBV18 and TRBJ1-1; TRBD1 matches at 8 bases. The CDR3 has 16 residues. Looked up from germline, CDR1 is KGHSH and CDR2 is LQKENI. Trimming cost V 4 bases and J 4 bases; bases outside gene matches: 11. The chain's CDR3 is CASSRQGSSGGTEAFF. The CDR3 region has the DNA TGTGCCAGCTCACGACAGGGGTCCTCTGGGGGCACTGAAGCTTTCTTT.

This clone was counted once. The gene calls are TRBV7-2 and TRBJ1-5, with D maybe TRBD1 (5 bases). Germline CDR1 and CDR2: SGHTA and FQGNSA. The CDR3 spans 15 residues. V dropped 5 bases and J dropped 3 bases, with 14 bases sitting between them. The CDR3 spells CASSPVSGYNQPQHF. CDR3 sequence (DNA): TGTGCCAGCAGCCCTGTCTCAGGGTACAATCAGCCCCAGCATTTT.

CDR3 bases: TGTGCCAGCTCATTAACAGCTGACCCAAACTATGGCTACACCTTC. It yields the protein CASSLTADPNYGYTF. The chain couples TRBV18 to TRBJ1-2; D gene ambiguous. Germline-derived CDR1 and CDR2 are KGHSH and LQKENI. The CDR3 covers 15 residues. The ends were cut back, 5 bases at V and 2 bases at J, with 15 bases in the middle.

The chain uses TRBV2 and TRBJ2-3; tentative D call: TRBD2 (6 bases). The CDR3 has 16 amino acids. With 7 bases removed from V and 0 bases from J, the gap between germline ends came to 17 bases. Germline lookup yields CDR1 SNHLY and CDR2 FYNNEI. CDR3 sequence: CASNSPGGTSTDTQYF. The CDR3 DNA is TGTGCCAGCAATTCGCCTGGCGGGACTAGCACAGATACGCAGTATTTT.

The CDR3 DNA follows: TGTGCCAGCAGCCCCACGGAGGGCTCCTACAATGAGCAGTTCTTC. Amino acid sequence: CASSPTEGSYNEQFF. The V call is TRBV7-2, the J call TRBJ2-1, with a tentative D call TRBD2 (6 bases). V was cut by 5 bases and J by 0 bases, with 11 bases left in between. CDR3 size: 15 residues. CDR1 is SGHTA and CDR2 is FQGNSA in the germline V gene.

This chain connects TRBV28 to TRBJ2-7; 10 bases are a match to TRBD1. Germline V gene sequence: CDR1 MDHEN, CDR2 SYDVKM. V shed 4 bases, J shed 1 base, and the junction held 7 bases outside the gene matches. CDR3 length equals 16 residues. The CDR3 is CASSSPGQGGSYEQYF. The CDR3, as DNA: TGTGCCAGCAGTTCCCCAGGACAGGGGGGGTCCTACGAGCAGTACTTC. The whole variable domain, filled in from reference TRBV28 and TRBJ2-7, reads DVKVTQSSRYLVKRTGEKVFLECVQDMDHENMFWYRQDPGLGLRLIYFSYDVKMKEKGDIPEGYSVSREKKERFSLILESASTNQTSMYLCASSSPGQGGSYEQYFGPGTRLTVT.

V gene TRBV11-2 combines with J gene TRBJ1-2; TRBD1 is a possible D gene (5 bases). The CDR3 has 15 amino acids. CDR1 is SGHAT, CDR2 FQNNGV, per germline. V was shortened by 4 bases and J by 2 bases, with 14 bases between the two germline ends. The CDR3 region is CASSSLFRVNYGYTF. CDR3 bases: TGTGCCAGCAGCTCATTGTTCAGGGTAAACTATGGCTACACCTTC.

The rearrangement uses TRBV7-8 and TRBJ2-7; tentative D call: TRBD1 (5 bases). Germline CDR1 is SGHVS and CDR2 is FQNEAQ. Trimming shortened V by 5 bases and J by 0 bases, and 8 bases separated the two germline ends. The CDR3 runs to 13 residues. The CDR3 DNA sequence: TGTGCCAGCAGCAAAGACAGCTCCTACGAGCAGTACTTC. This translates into CASSKDSSYEQYF.

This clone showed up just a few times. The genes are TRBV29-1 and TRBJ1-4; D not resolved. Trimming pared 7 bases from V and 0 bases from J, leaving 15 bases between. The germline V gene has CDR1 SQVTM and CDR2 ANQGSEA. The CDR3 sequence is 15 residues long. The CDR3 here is CSARTGYATNEKLFF. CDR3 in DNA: TGCAGCGCCCGAACGGGATACGCAACTAATGAAAAACTGTTTTTT.

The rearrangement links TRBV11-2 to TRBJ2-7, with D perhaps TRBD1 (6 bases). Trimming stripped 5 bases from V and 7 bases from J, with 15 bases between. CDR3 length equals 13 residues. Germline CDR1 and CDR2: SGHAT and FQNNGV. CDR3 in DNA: TGTGCCAGCAGCCTGAGCACCACAGGGGAGCAGTACTTC. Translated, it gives CASSLSTTGEQYF. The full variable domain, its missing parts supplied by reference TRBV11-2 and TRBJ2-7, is EAGVAQSPRYKIIEKRQSVAFWCNPISGHATLYWYQQILGQGPKLLIQFQNNGVVDDSQLPKDRFSAERLKGVDSTLKIQPAKLEDSAVYLCASSLSTTGEQYFGPGTRLTVT.

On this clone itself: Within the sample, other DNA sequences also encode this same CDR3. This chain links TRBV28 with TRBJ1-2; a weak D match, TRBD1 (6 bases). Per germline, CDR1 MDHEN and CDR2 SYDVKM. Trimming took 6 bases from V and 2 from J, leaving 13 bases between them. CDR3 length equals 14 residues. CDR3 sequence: CASRPAGANYGYTF. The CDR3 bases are TGTGCCAGCAGACCCGCAGGGGCCAACTATGGCTACACCTTC.

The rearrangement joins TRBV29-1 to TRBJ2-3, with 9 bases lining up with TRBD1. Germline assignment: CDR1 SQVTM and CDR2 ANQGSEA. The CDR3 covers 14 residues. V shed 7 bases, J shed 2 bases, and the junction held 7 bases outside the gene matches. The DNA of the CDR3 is TGCAGCGGTGGGACAGGGAGGCACACAGATACGCAGTATTTT. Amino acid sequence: CSGGTGRHTDTQYF.

DNA for the CDR3: TGTGCCAGCAGTTTATGGGGGGGCGTAGAGTCATCGTATGGCTACACCTTC. Its protein is CASSLWGGVESSYGYTF. The chain joins TRBV27 to TRBJ1-2; TRBD1 might be the D (6 bases). V shed 1 base and J shed 5 bases, with 20 bases lying between them. The CDR3 totals 17 residues. Germline loops: CDR1 MNHEY, CDR2 SMNVEV (reference sequence).

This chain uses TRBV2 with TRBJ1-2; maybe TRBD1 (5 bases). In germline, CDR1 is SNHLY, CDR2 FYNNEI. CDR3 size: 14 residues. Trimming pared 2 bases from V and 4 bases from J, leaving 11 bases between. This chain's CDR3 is CASSERGLGYGYTF. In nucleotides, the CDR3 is TGTGCCAGCAGTGAAAGGGGCTTGGGCTATGGCTACACCTTC.

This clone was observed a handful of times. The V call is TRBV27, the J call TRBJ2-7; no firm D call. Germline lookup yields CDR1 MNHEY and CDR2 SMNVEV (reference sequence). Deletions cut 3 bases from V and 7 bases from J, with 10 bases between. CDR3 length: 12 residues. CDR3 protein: CASSFIGGEQYF. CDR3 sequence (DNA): TGTGCCAGCAGTTTTATCGGCGGAGAGCAGTACTTC.

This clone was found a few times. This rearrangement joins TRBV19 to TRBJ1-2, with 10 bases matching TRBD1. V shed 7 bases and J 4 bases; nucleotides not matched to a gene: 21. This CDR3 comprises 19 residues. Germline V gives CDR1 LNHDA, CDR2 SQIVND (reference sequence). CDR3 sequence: CASNLRGQGIVPLSYGYTF. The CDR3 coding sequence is TGTGCCAGTAATTTAAGGGGACAGGGGATTGTACCCCTAAGCTATGGCTACACCTTC.